Detailed here is one T cell receptor beta chain. Under the authors' procedure: Reference gene primer amplification gave nucleated cell count estimates. Generated by immunoSEQ multiplex PCR, the TCRdb table keeps only in-frame clones and is missing some. That table supplies the V and J calls and clone size; D and trimming were determined from the DNA. The top ten hold about 9.1% of the sample, which has more than 250,000 clones, roughly 84% seen once. With 4 bases clipped from V and 3 bases from J, the junction kept 5 bases outside the gene matches. CDR1 is LGHDT and CDR2 is YNNKEL in the germline V gene (reference sequence). The CDR3 has 15 amino acids. The data stem from a study of blood T cell repertoires in COVID-19. Study summary: The United States, Italy and Spain were the sources of the acute and convalescent COVID-19 samples.

The chain links TRBV3-1 (or the pseudogene TRBV3-2) to TRBJ2-5, with TRBD2 identical over 10 bases. This clonotype was sampled from a human donor in a cohort sampled during active COVID-19. Sequencing was performed on peripheral blood. The CDR3 loop is CASSRVLAGKETQYF. Written as DNA, the CDR3 is TGTGCCAGCAGCCGAGTACTAGCGGGGAAAGAGACCCAGTACTTC.